The source of this T cell receptor (beta chain) is a study of cytomegalovirus exposure and HLA in healthy donors. Study-level results: Several of the most significant clusters appeared, in a later analysis, to be linked to common viral pathogens.

Both 60 Vbeta primers and 13 Jbeta primers went into the PCR. Sequencing was performed with immunoSEQ multiplex PCR; in TCRdb, only in-frame clones are kept and a portion is missing. This table holds about 240,000 clones, over 70% found once. This clone was detected once. Its antigen remains unknown. V lost 5 bases and J lost 3, with 8 bases in between. Germline V gene lookup returns CDR1 LNHDA and CDR2 SQIVND (reference sequence). The length of the CDR3 is 13 residues. Sequencing was performed on PBMCs. This chain connects TRBV19 to TRBJ2-4; a possible D gene is TRBD1 (5 bases). The receptor's source is a woman aged 55-75 years in good health and CMV-seropositive. CDR3 amino acids: CASSDSVKNIQYF. CDR3 coding DNA: TGTGCCAGTAGTGACAGCGTCAAAAACATTCAGTACTTC.